Below, 26 T cell receptor beta chains from the same sample are listed, as sequenced in a study of cytomegalovirus exposure and HLA in healthy donors. The PCR made use of 60 Vbeta and 13 Jbeta primers. This table comes from immunoSEQ multiplex PCR, and its TCRdb copy is limited to in-frame clones, with some not included. Here the sample spans some 130,000 clones, 70% to 80% being singletons. Sequencing was done on a sample of PBMCs. Receptors were obtained from a woman aged 60-75 years in good health and CMV-seropositive.

The chain employs TRBV18 and TRBJ1-2, with D unclear. The CDR3 has 13 amino acids. The V end lost 2 bases, the J end lost 8 bases, and 12 bases lay between the germline ends. Germline-derived CDR1 and CDR2 are KGHSH and LQKENI. The CDR3 reads CASSPSGEAGYTF. The CDR3 DNA follows: TGTGCCAGCTCACCATCCGGGGAGGCAGGCTACACCTTC.

This clone was detected only a few times. This chain links TRBV20-1 with TRBJ1-2; the D is unclear. The CDR3 runs 11 residues. CDR1 and CDR2 from the germline V gene are DFQATT and SNEGSKA (reference sequence). CDR3 nucleotides: TGCAGCCTCCCCACAGAGGGAGGCTACACCTTC. It translates to CSLPTEGGYTF.

The chain links TRBV2 to TRBJ1-1, with D perhaps TRBD1 (5 bases). Trimming pared 3 bases from V and 4 bases from J, leaving 15 bases between. Germline loops: CDR1 SNHLY, CDR2 FYNNEI. The CDR3 extends over 15 amino acids. CDR3 protein: CASSEALGGGTEAFF. The CDR3 DNA is TGTGCCAGCAGTGAGGCCCTGGGGGGAGGCACTGAAGCTTTCTTT.

The rearrangement uses TRBV5-1 and TRBJ1-3, with a tentative D call TRBD1 (5 bases). From germline, CDR1 is SGHRS and CDR2 YFSETQ. CDR3 length: 16 amino acids. Trimming removed 2 bases from V and 0 bases from J, with 12 bases in between. The CDR3 nucleotides are TGCGCCAGCAGCTTACAAACAGGCGACTCTGGAAACACCATATATTTT. The encoded protein is CASSLQTGDSGNTIYF.

The chain joins TRBV28 to TRBJ1-3; 8 bases line up with TRBD1. The V and J ends lost 7 bases and 3 bases, in that order; junction bases with no gene match: 11. CDR3 size: 16 residues. Germline V gives CDR1 MDHEN, CDR2 SYDVKM. The CDR3: CASMSWTGHFGNTIYF. CDR3 DNA: TGTGCCAGCATGAGTTGGACAGGGCATTTTGGAAACACCATATATTTT.

The gene calls are TRBV6-5 and TRBJ1-5, with D tentatively TRBD1 (5 bases). Trimming took off 6 bases at V and 2 bases at J, with 14 bases between the two ends. This CDR3 contains 15 residues. The V gene's germline CDR1 is MNHEY and CDR2 SVGAGI. CDR3 DNA sequence: TGTGCCAGCAGAAGGGCGGGGGAGGGCAATCAGCCCCAGCATTTT. It yields the protein CASRRAGEGNQPQHF.

This chain links TRBV7-2 with TRBJ2-7; TRBD2 aligns across 11 bases. The CDR3 is 13 residues long. Germline trimming cut 8 bases from V and 6 bases from J; bases unmatched to any gene: 6. Germline assignment: CDR1 SGHTA and CDR2 FQGNSA. The CDR3 sequence is CASLGLAGGEQYF. The DNA of the CDR3 is TGTGCCAGCCTGGGCCTAGCGGGAGGCGAGCAGTACTTC.

The V call is TRBV7-9, the J call TRBJ2-7, with D unresolved. The CDR3 length is 15 residues. V lost 4 bases and J lost 0, with 13 bases in between. Germline V gene sequence: CDR1 SEHNR, CDR2 FQNEAQ (reference sequence). The CDR3: CASSSTGSASYEQYF. CDR3 in DNA: TGTGCCAGCAGCTCCACCGGGTCAGCCTCCTACGAGCAGTACTTC.

The chain is built from TRBV27 and TRBJ2-1; 10 positions agree with TRBD1. CDR1 is MNHEY, CDR2 SMNVEV, per germline (reference sequence). The CDR3 spans 14 residues. The J segment lost 7 bases and the V segment lost 6 bases, leaving 6 bases of the junction unmatched. CDR3 loop: CASRDRGQANEQFF. CDR3 DNA sequence: TGTGCCAGCAGAGACAGGGGGCAAGCTAATGAGCAGTTCTTC.

The chain employs TRBV7-3 and TRBJ2-5; 7 nucleotides match TRBD1. The CDR3 is 13 amino acids. Germline V gives CDR1 SGHTA, CDR2 FQGTGA. V dropped 3 bases and J dropped 9; count of bases not matched to a gene: 7. CDR3 sequence (DNA): TGTGCCAGCAGCTTGGACATCCAGGGGGCCCAGTACTTC. This codes for CASSLDIQGAQYF.

This clone was observed a few times. Other DNA sequences in the same sample also yield this CDR3. The rearrangement links TRBV18 to TRBJ1-1; 9 bases are shared with TRBD1. From germline, CDR1 is KGHSH and CDR2 LQKENI. The CDR3 loop spans 15 amino acids. V gave up 3 bases and J gave up 3 bases; unmatched junction bases: 5. The DNA of the CDR3 is TGTGCCAGCTCACCTTTACAGGGGGCAGACACTGAAGCTTTCTTT. Its protein is CASSPLQGADTEAFF.

The chain links TRBV2 to TRBJ2-2; 7 bases fit TRBD2. The CDR3 runs to 14 residues. The germline gives CDR1 SNHLY, CDR2 FYNNEI. The ends lost 7 bases at V and 4 bases at J; junction bases unmatched: 6. CDR3 protein: CASMVGGPTGELFF. The CDR3 DNA sequence: TGTGCCAGCATGGTGGGAGGGCCCACCGGGGAGCTGTTTTTT.

This clone is a singleton in its sample. The junction shows a germline mismatch at one end, possibly a read error. V gene TRBV7-7 combines with J gene TRBJ2-7; 8 bases align to TRBD1. CDR1 is SSHAT, CDR2 FNYEAQ, per germline (reference sequence). The CDR3 loop spans 14 amino acids. CDR3 sequence (DNA): TGTGCTAGCAGCATTGGACAGGGAAGGAATGAGCAGTACTTC. It translates to CASSIGQGRNEQYF.

This clone was seen a handful of times. This chain uses TRBV5-1 with TRBJ1-2; weak D call: TRBD1 (5 bases). The CDR3 has 12 amino acids. Germline V CDR1 and CDR2: SGHRS, YFSETQ. Trimming left V 5 bases short and J 4 bases short, with 9 bases between. The CDR3 region is CASSSDIYGYTF. CDR3 in DNA: TGCGCCAGCAGTTCGGACATCTATGGCTACACCTTC.

This chain joins TRBV7-8 and TRBJ1-1; D is uncertain. Germline V gene lookup returns CDR1 SGHVS and CDR2 FQNEAQ. Trimming left V 5 bases short and J 7 bases short, with 8 bases between. The CDR3 sequence is 11 residues long. CDR3 sequence reads: CASSLAHEAFF. CDR3 sequence (DNA): TGTGCCAGCAGCCTGGCCCATGAAGCTTTCTTT.

The count of this clone is one. This chain links TRBV5-1 with TRBJ2-5; no reliable D call. Between the trimmed V and J ends, which lost 3 bases and 0 bases, there was a span of 12 bases. The CDR3 length is 15 residues. Germline V gene lookup returns CDR1 SGHRS and CDR2 YFSETQ. CDR3 residues: CASSSGEMYQETQYF. The CDR3 nucleotides are TGCGCCAGCAGCTCCGGTGAGATGTACCAAGAGACCCAGTACTTC.

This chain connects TRBV6-5 to TRBJ1-2, with 7 nucleotides matching TRBD1. The V and J ends lost 6 bases and 4 bases, in that order; junction bases with no gene match: 11. Germline V gene sequence: CDR1 MNHEY, CDR2 SVGAGI. This CDR3 is built from 15 residues. CDR3 nucleotides: TGTGCCAGCAGGCAAGGACAGGCCCTAAGCTATGGCTACACCTTC. Its protein is CASRQGQALSYGYTF.

The gene calls are TRBV28 and TRBJ1-5; a possible D gene is TRBD1 (6 bases). V lost 4 bases to trimming and J lost 2 bases, with 15 bases between them. CDR1 MDHEN and CDR2 SYDVKM come from the germline V gene. This CDR3 comprises 16 residues. DNA for the CDR3: TGTGCCAGCAGTTGGTCCAGGGGTGTAGGCAATCAGCCCCAGCATTTT. Translating it yields CASSWSRGVGNQPQHF.

The V gene is TRBV7-9, the J gene TRBJ1-4; 8 bases agree with TRBD1. The CDR3 has 14 amino acids. Germline V CDR1 and CDR2: SEHNR, FQNEAQ (reference sequence). Losses at the gene ends were 4 bases for V and 7 bases for J; bases not matched to a gene: 5. CDR3 nucleotide sequence: TGTGCCAGCAGCTCCACAGGGGGGGGTGAAAAACTGTTTTTT. This encodes CASSSTGGGEKLFF.

The gene calls are TRBV5-4 and TRBJ2-1, with unresolved D. Looked up from germline, CDR1 is SGHNT and CDR2 is YYREEE (reference sequence). Trimming shortened V by 0 bases and J by 1 base, and 8 bases separated the two germline ends. The length of the CDR3 is 15 residues. The CDR3 DNA follows: TGTGCCAGCAGCTTGGACAGTATATCCTACAATGAGCAGTTCTTC. Residues: CASSLDSISYNEQFF.

The rearrangement uses TRBV19 and TRBJ2-1; D unresolved. Trimming took off 3 bases at V and 7 bases at J, with 13 bases between the two ends. Germline lookup yields CDR1 LNHDA and CDR2 SQIVND (reference sequence). The CDR3 consists of 14 residues. CDR3 sequence reads: CASSILLSGNEQFF. The CDR3 nucleotides are TGTGCCAGTAGTATCCTCCTTTCCGGGAATGAGCAGTTCTTC.

The gene calls are TRBV28 and TRBJ1-1, with D perhaps TRBD1 (5 bases). Trimming pared 2 bases from V and 8 bases from J, leaving 9 bases between. CDR1 is MDHEN, CDR2 SYDVKM, per germline. CDR3 length equals 12 residues. The CDR3 coding sequence is TGTGCCAGCAGTTTAAGTAAGGGGGAAGCTTTCTTT. Translation: CASSLSKGEAFF.

The chain has TRBV11-2 and TRBJ2-4, with 8 bases matching TRBD1. Unmatched junction bases numbered 8, after V lost 4 bases and J lost 0 bases. Germline CDR1 and CDR2: SGHAT and FQNNGV. CDR3 length: 17 amino acids. CDR3 in amino acids: CASSSVRDRLAKNIQYF. CDR3 nucleotides: TGTGCCAGCAGCTCAGTACGGGACAGGCTAGCCAAAAACATTCAGTACTTC. Full variable domain (outside the CDR3, taken from reference TRBV11-2 and TRBJ2-4): EAGVAQSPRYKIIEKRQSVAFWCNPISGHATLYWYQQILGQGPKLLIQFQNNGVVDDSQLPKDRFSAERLKGVDSTLKIQPAKLEDSAVYLCASSSVRDRLAKNIQYFGAGTRLSVL.

The gene calls are TRBV12-5 and TRBJ2-1; 7 bases match TRBD1. Looked up from germline, CDR1 is LGHNT and CDR2 is FRNRAP. The CDR3 covers 14 residues. J lost 4 bases, V lost 5 bases, and 5 bases had no gene match. CDR3 sequence (DNA): TGTGCTAGTGGTGTAACGGGACAGTACAATGAGCAGTTCTTC. This encodes CASGVTGQYNEQFF. Filled out from reference TRBV12-5 and TRBJ2-1, the complete variable domain reads DARVTQTPRHKVTEMGQEVTMRCQPILGHNTVFWYRQTMMQGLELLAYFRNRAPLDDSGMPKDRFSAEMPDATLATLKIQPSEPRDSAVYFCASGVTGQYNEQFFGPGTRLTVL.

The gene calls are TRBV11-2 and TRBJ2-7; TRBD2 agrees at 10 bases. The CDR3 runs to 14 residues. Germline V gene data show CDR1 as SGHAT and CDR2 as FQNNGV. V lost 6 bases, J lost 3 bases, and 5 bases stayed unmatched. The CDR3 nucleotides read TGTGCCAGCAGGTCTAGCGGGAGCATCTACGAGCAGTACTTC. Residues: CASRSSGSIYEQYF.

This chain links TRBV30 with TRBJ2-5; 7 nucleotides match TRBD1. Near its end, the DNA agrees better with TRBJ2-7, so the J call may be wrong. Germline CDR1 is GTSNPN and CDR2 is SVGIG (reference sequence). There are 11 residues in the CDR3. In DNA form, the CDR3 reads TGTGCCTGGGACAGGGTAAGCGAGCAGTACTTC. Amino acids: CAWDRVSEQYF.